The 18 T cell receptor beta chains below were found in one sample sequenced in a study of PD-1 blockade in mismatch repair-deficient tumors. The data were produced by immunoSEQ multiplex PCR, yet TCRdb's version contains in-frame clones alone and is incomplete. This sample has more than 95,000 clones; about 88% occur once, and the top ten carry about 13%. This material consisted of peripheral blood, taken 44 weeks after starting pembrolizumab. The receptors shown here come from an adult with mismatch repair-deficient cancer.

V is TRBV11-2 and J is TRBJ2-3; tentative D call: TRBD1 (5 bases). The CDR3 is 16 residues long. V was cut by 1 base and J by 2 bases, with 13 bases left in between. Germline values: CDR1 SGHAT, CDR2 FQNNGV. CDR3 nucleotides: TGTGCCAGCAGCTTAGGGCACGACAGATTCACAGATACGCAGTATTTT. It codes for CASSLGHDRFTDTQYF. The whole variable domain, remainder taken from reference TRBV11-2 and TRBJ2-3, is EAGVAQSPRYKIIEKRQSVAFWCNPISGHATLYWYQQILGQGPKLLIQFQNNGVVDDSQLPKDRFSAERLKGVDSTLKIQPAKLEDSAVYLCASSLGHDRFTDTQYFGPGTRLTVL.

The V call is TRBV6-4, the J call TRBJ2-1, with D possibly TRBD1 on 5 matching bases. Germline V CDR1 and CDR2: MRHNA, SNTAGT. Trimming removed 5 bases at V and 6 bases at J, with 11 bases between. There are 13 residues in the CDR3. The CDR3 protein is CASSKTVGNEQFF. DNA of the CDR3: TGTGCCAGCAGTAAGACAGTGGGCAATGAGCAGTTCTTC.

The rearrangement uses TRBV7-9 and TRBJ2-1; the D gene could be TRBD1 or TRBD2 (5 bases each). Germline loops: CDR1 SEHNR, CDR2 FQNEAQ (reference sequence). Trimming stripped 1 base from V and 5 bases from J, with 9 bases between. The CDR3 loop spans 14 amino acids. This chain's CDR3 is CASSLVRGHNEQFF. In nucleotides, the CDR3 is TGTGCCAGCAGCTTAGTTCGGGGCCACAATGAGCAGTTCTTC.

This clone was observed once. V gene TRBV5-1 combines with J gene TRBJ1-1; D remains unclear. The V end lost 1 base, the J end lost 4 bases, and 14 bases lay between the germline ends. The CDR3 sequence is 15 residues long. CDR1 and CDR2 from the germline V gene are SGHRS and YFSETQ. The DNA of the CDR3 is TGCGCCAGCAGCTTGCAATTCGGGGAAAGCACTGAAGCTTTCTTT. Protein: CASSLQFGESTEAFF.

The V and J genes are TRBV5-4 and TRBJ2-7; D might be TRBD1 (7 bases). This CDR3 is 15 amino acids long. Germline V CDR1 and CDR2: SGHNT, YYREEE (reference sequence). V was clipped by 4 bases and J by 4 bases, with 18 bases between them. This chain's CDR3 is CASSLRGEAIYEQYF. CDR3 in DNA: TGTGCCAGCAGCCTCAGGGGGGAGGCAATATACGAGCAGTACTTC.

Here the CDR3 DNA reads TGCAGCGTTGTCCCCCTGGCAGGGAGCGGTGAAAAACTGTTTTTT. Protein product: CSVVPLAGSGEKLFF. The gene calls are TRBV29-1 and TRBJ1-4, with a tentative D call TRBD1 (5 bases). The V and J ends lost 4 bases and 7 bases respectively, with 19 bases between them. The CDR3 has 15 residues. The germline CDR1 and CDR2 sequences are SQVTM and ANQGSEA.

The chain's CDR3 is CASSPHSLTNIQYF. CDR3 bases: TGTGCCAGCAGTCCCCATAGTTTGACAAACATTCAGTACTTC. The genes are TRBV27 and TRBJ2-4; no firm D call. Trimming pared 5 bases from V and 6 bases from J, leaving 14 bases between. Per the germline V gene, CDR1 is MNHEY and CDR2 is SMNVEV (reference sequence). The CDR3 has 14 residues.

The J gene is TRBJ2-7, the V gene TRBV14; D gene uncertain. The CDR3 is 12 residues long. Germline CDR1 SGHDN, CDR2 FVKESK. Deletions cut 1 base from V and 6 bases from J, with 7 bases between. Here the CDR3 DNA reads TGTGCCAGCAGCCAAGTCGGACCCGAGCAGTACTTC. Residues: CASSQVGPEQYF.

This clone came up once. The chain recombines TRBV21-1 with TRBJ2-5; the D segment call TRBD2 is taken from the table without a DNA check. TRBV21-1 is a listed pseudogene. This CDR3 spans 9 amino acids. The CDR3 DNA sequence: TGTGCCACTCCCAGGAGGGAGTACTTC. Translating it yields CATPRREYF.

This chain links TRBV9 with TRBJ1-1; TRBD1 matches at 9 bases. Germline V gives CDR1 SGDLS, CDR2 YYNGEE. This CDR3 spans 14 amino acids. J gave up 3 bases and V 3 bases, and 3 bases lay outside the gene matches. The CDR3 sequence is CASSADRGDTEAFF. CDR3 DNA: TGTGCCAGCAGCGCCGACAGGGGGGACACTGAAGCTTTCTTT.

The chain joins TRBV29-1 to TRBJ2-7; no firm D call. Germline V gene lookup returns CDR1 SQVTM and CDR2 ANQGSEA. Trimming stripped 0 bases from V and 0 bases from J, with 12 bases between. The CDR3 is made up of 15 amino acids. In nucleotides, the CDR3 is TGCAGCGTTGAAGATTGGACGGTTAGCTCCTACGAGCAGTACTTC. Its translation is CSVEDWTVSSYEQYF.

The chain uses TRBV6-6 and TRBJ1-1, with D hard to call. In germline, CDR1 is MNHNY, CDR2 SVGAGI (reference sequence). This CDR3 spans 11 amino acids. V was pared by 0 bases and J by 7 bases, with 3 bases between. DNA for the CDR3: TGTGCCAGCAGTTACTCGAATGAAGCTTTCTTT. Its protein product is CASSYSNEAFF.

DNA of the CDR3: TGTGCCAGTAGTATAGGGGACAGGGGAATGGGCAATCAGCCCCAGCATTTT. Amino acids: CASSIGDRGMGNQPQHF. The chain recombines TRBV19 with TRBJ1-5; 10 bases fit TRBD1. Unmatched junction bases numbered 5, after V lost 1 base and J lost 2 bases. Germline assignment: CDR1 LNHDA and CDR2 SQIVND (reference sequence). CDR3 length equals 17 residues.

The DNA of the CDR3 is TGTGCCAGCAGTTACGCCGGGACAGGGGCGCTAGATACGCAGTATTTT. This gives the protein CASSYAGTGALDTQYF. The chain is built from TRBV6-5 and TRBJ2-3; 10 bases map to TRBD1. Germline V lookup: CDR1 MNHEY, CDR2 SVGAGI. V shed 2 bases and J 5 bases; nucleotides not matched to a gene: 7. This CDR3 is built from 16 residues.

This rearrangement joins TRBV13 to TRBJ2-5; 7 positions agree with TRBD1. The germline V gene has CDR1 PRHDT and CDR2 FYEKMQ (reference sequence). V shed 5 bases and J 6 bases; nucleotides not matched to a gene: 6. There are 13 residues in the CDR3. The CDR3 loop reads CASSDRVGKTQYF. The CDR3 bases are TGTGCCAGCAGCGACAGGGTTGGAAAGACCCAGTACTTC.

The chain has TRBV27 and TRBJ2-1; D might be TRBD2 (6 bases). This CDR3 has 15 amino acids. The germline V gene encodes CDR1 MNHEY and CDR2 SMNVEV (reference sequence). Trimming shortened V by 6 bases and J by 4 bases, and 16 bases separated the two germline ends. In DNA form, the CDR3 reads TGTGCCAGCAGACCAGGAGGGAGACAATACAATGAGCAGTTCTTC. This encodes CASRPGGRQYNEQFF.

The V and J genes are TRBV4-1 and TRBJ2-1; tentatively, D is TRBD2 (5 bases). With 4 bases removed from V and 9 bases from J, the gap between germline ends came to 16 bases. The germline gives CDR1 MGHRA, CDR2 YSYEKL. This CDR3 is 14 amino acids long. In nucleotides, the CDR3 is TGCGCCAGCAGCCTAAATACGGTGCGGGTTGAGCAGTTCTTC. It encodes CASSLNTVRVEQFF.

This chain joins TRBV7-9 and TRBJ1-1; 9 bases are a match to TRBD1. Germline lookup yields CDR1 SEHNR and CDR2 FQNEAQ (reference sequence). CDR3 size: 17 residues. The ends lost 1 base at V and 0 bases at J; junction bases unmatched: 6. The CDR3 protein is CASSLGQGVQLNTEAFF. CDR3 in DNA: TGTGCCAGCAGCTTAGGACAGGGGGTCCAGTTGAACACTGAAGCTTTCTTT.